This T cell receptor (beta chain) is drawn from a study of human T cells and chemical hapten exposure. Study-wide background: Skin on the upper inner arm, roughly 2 cm by roughly 2 cm in size, was sensitized with 2% DPC. There were weekly diphenylcyclopropenone doses to the scalp for patients throughout the roughly 24-week study. TCR yields per sample varied, mainly owing to small pooled library volume differences. Overall study findings and caveats: There was alopecia in the donors, so their immune response may differ from that of healthy people.

CDR3 size: 15 residues. TCRdb analysed the RACE reads with MiXCR anew, one entry per CDR3 protein. The sample lists about 120,000 distinct CDR3 sequences, around 10% occurring once. Regarding time point: patch test 1, 2 weeks after DPC sensitization. Indicated treatment: therapeutic diphenylcyclopropenone sensitization with weekly scalp DPC. This clonotype has just a few counts. What it binds is not known. Here the sequenced sample was whole blood, taken in connection with sensitization to the hapten diphenylcyclopropenone (DPC). This chain uses TRBV12-2 with TRBJ2-3; TRBD1, the D gene given by the table, was not confirmed from the DNA. TRBV12-2 corresponds to a pseudogene. The sequence was collected from a woman in her 50s with alopecia areata. Some clones in this sample may be carry-over from other donors' samples. The CDR3 here is CASLIPGASTDTQYF. CDR3 bases: TGTGCAAGTCTCATCCCCGGGGCCAGCACAGATACGCAGTATTTT.